Listed here are 31 T cell receptor beta chains from one sample, sequenced in a study of beta chain features in type 1 diabetes. These TCRs' antigens remain unknown. Study-wide findings and caveats: Shorter TCRB CDR3s, moderately but significantly so, marked every one of the four CD4+ subsets in Type 1 diabetes patients.

Expressed TCRB transcripts got sequenced, as all isolated RNA was reverse transcribed. Profiling relied on immunoSEQ multiplex PCR, and the TCRdb table lists in-frame clones only, not all of them. The sample includes about 640,000 clones, roughly 12% of them seen just once. Sequencing input: naive CD4+ T cells from blood. All receptors derive from a man aged 30 to 39 with type 1 diabetes.

The V gene is TRBV7-3, the J gene TRBJ2-7; 9 bases match TRBD1. The length of the CDR3 is 12 residues. Germline values: CDR1 SGHTA, CDR2 FQGTGA. With V trimmed by 3 bases and J by 7 bases, 1 base remained unmatched. This chain's CDR3 is CASSLTGGEQYF. Written as DNA, the CDR3 is TGTGCCAGCAGCTTGACAGGGGGTGAGCAGTACTTC.

The chain joins TRBV5-6 to TRBJ1-2, with D uncertain. V lost 5 bases to trimming and J lost 4 bases, with 15 bases between them. Germline CDR1 and CDR2: SGHDT and YYEEEE. This CDR3 contains 14 residues. CDR3 coding DNA: TGTGCCAGCAGTCCCAGGACGGTTACCTATGGCTACACCTTC. It specifies CASSPRTVTYGYTF. Drawing the rest from reference TRBV5-6 and TRBJ1-2, the complete variable domain is DAGVTQSPTHLIKTRGQQVTLRCSPKSGHDTVSWYQQALGQGPQFIFQYYEEEERQRGNFPDRFSGHQFPNYSSELNVNALLLGDSALYLCASSPRTVTYGYTFGSGTRLTVV.

This chain connects TRBV28 to TRBJ1-2, with D hard to call. Per germline, CDR1 MDHEN and CDR2 SYDVKM. Deletions cut 6 bases from V and 2 bases from J, with 7 bases between. This CDR3 is 12 amino acids long. The CDR3 reads CASSGLNYGYTF. Written as DNA, the CDR3 is TGTGCCAGCAGCGGACTGAACTATGGCTACACCTTC.

The V call is TRBV6-5, the J call TRBJ2-5, with 7 bases aligning to TRBD2. The CDR3 has 14 amino acids. CDR1 is MNHEY, CDR2 SVGAGI, per germline. Trimming at V came to 0 bases and at J to 5 bases, leaving 3 bases not matched to a gene. As DNA, the CDR3 is TGTGCCAGCAGTTACTCTCTCGGGAGGGAGACCCAGTACTTC. Protein: CASSYSLGRETQYF.

This clone was observed a few times. This chain links TRBV27 with TRBJ2-7; 7 positions agree with TRBD1. V lost 4 bases to trimming and J lost 11 bases; unmatched junction nucleotides: 11. The CDR3 length is 13 residues. Germline-derived CDR1 and CDR2 are MNHEY and SMNVEV (reference sequence). CDR3 sequence (DNA): TGTGCCAGCAGTTATACCCTTACAGGGGACGAGTACTTC. Protein sequence: CASSYTLTGDEYF.

In its sample, this clone was seen a few times. The DNA for the CDR3 is TGTGCCTGGAGTGTACTAGCGACTGGAAACACCATATATTTT. Residues: CAWSVLATGNTIYF. The genes are TRBV30 and TRBJ1-3; D not certain. The CDR3 loop spans 14 amino acids. The V gene's germline CDR1 is GTSNPN and CDR2 SVGIG (reference sequence). V lost 0 bases, J lost 2 bases, and 8 bases lay in between.

This clone was observed a handful of times. This chain joins TRBV30 and TRBJ2-2; TRBD2 might be the D (6 bases). The V end lost 3 bases, the J end lost 6 bases, and 11 bases lay between the germline ends. CDR3 length equals 13 residues. Germline CDR1 reads GTSNPN; CDR2 reads SVGIG (reference sequence). In nucleotides, the CDR3 is TGTGCCTGGAGCCCGGCGGGGCCCGGGGAGCTGTTTTTT. This gives the protein CAWSPAGPGELFF.

This clone was counted only a few times. The chain uses TRBV27 and TRBJ2-2, with D hard to call. The CDR3 consists of 12 residues. V lost 4 bases, J lost 4 bases, and 4 bases lay in between. Germline assignment: CDR1 MNHEY and CDR2 SMNVEV (reference sequence). CDR3 sequence (DNA): TGTGCCAGCAGTTCGCCCACCGGGGAGCTGTTTTTT. Translating it yields CASSSPTGELFF.

This clone was seen just once. The chain joins TRBV15 to TRBJ1-5, with TRBD1 identical over 7 bases. The CDR3 extends over 15 amino acids. The trim removed 0 bases at V and 2 bases at J, leaving 1 base unmatched. The germline gives CDR1 LNHNV, CDR2 YYDKDF (reference sequence). Here the CDR3 reads CATSRDGQGNQPQHF. In DNA, the CDR3 is TGTGCCACCAGCAGAGACGGACAGGGCAATCAGCCCCAGCATTTT.

The J gene is TRBJ2-1, the V gene TRBV15; 12 nucleotides align to TRBD1. Losses at the gene ends were 0 bases for V and 7 bases for J; bases not matched to a gene: 7. This CDR3 spans 17 amino acids. CDR1 and CDR2 (germline): LNHNV, YYDKDF (reference sequence). The CDR3 sequence: CATSRDQGTGGRNEQFF. The CDR3 bases are TGTGCCACCAGCAGAGATCAAGGGACAGGGGGCAGGAATGAGCAGTTCTTC.

V and J are TRBV10-3 and TRBJ1-3; D is unresolved. This CDR3 has 12 amino acids. The germline gives CDR1 ENHRY, CDR2 SYGVKD. V shed 6 bases and J shed 1 base, with 4 bases lying between them. CDR3 DNA: TGTGCCATCAGGGGGTCTGGAAACACCATATATTTT. Residues: CAIRGSGNTIYF.

The genes are TRBV7-9 and TRBJ1-4; D gene ambiguous. Germline V CDR1 and CDR2: SEHNR, FQNEAQ (reference sequence). The CDR3 length is 12 residues. Trimming stripped 5 bases from V and 8 bases from J, with 9 bases between. The CDR3: CASSTEAEKLFF. The CDR3 bases are TGTGCCAGCAGCACTGAAGCGGAAAAACTGTTTTTT.

This clone was seen a few times. The chain is built from TRBV19 and TRBJ1-4; the D gene is possibly TRBD1 (5 bases). The CDR3 contains 14 residues. Germline lookup yields CDR1 LNHDA and CDR2 SQIVND (reference sequence). Trimming shortened V by 3 bases and J by 8 bases, and 13 bases separated the two germline ends. CDR3 residues: CASSIQGAGEKLFF. In nucleotides, the CDR3 is TGTGCCAGTAGTATCCAGGGAGCGGGAGAAAAACTGTTTTTT.

This clone was counted between two and nine times. The rearrangement links TRBV7-2 to TRBJ1-4; 7 bases are a match to TRBD1. The germline CDR1 and CDR2 sequences are SGHTA and FQGNSA. The CDR3 is 14 amino acids. After removal of 5 bases from V and 10 bases from J, the junction contained 10 bases not matched to a gene. CDR3 region: CASSPTQGMGKLFF. CDR3 nucleotides: TGTGCCAGCAGCCCCACACAGGGGATGGGAAAACTGTTTTTT.

The V and J genes are TRBV4-1 and TRBJ1-1; D uncertain. Between the trimmed V and J ends, which lost 6 bases and 1 base, there was a span of 15 bases. This CDR3 spans 15 amino acids. Per germline, CDR1 MGHRA and CDR2 YSYEKL. The DNA for the CDR3 is TGCGCCAGCAGTCCGAGGTTGGCGGAGAACACTGAAGCTTTCTTT. Protein sequence: CASSPRLAENTEAFF.

V usage is TRBV29-1 and J usage is TRBJ1-4; weak D call: TRBD1 (6 bases). CDR1 SQVTM and CDR2 ANQGSEA come from the germline V gene. Trimming cost V 4 bases and J 5 bases, with 17 bases left between them. This CDR3 contains 15 residues. In DNA, the CDR3 is TGCAGCGTTGGCGGTCCGGGGGCGGGGAATGAAAAACTGTTTTTT. As protein: CSVGGPGAGNEKLFF.

The rearrangement links TRBV25-1 to TRBJ2-3; TRBD1 agrees at 8 bases. The CDR3 has 14 residues. V lost 3 bases, J lost 6 bases, and 5 bases stayed unmatched. The V gene's germline CDR1 is MGHDK and CDR2 SYGVNS. CDR3 loop: CASSDPTGADTQYF. The DNA of the CDR3 is TGTGCCAGCAGTGACCCGACAGGGGCGGATACGCAGTATTTT.

This clone was observed a few times. The chain is built from TRBV30 and TRBJ2-7, with D perhaps matching TRBD2 (5 bases). This CDR3 comprises 12 residues. Trimming pared 5 bases from V and 4 bases from J, leaving 12 bases between. Per the germline V gene, CDR1 is GTSNPN and CDR2 is SVGIG (reference sequence). In DNA form, the CDR3 reads TGTGCCTGGGGTAAGAGGGAATACGAGCAGTACTTC. It is translated as CAWGKREYEQYF.

This clone was recorded a few times. This rearrangement joins TRBV30 to TRBJ1-2; D gene unclear. The CDR3 runs to 13 residues. The germline gives CDR1 GTSNPN, CDR2 SVGIG (reference sequence). Trimming stripped 2 bases from V and 6 bases from J, with 13 bases between. CDR3 sequence: CAWSPTVGHGYTF. For the CDR3, the DNA is TGTGCCTGGAGTCCGACGGTTGGGCATGGCTACACCTTC.

This clone occurred a few times. This chain links TRBV29-1 with TRBJ2-5; 7 nucleotides line up with TRBD1. CDR1 and CDR2 (germline): SQVTM, ANQGSEA. With V trimmed by 7 bases and J by 5 bases, 10 bases remained unmatched. This CDR3 has 13 amino acids. CDR3 amino acids: CSDSTGIIETQYF. For the CDR3, the DNA is TGCAGCGATTCGACAGGGATTATTGAGACCCAGTACTTC. Variable domain in full (rest from reference TRBV29-1 and TRBJ2-5): SAVISQKPSRDICQRGTSLTIQCQVDSQVTMMFWYRQQPGQSLTLIATANQGSEATYESGFVIDKFPISRPNLTFSTLTVSNMSPEDSSIYLCSDSTGIIETQYFGPGTRLLVL.

A few counts support this clone. The sample has other DNA sequences that encode this CDR3 too. The chain combines TRBV12-5 with TRBJ2-3; 12 bases fit TRBD2. The CDR3 has 16 amino acids. V lost 5 bases and J lost 0; bases outside the gene matches: 3. Germline values: CDR1 LGHNT, CDR2 FRNRAP. Written as DNA, the CDR3 is TGTGCTAGTGGTCTCGGACTAGCGGGGAGCACAGATACGCAGTATTTT. It is translated as CASGLGLAGSTDTQYF.

V and J are TRBV4-2 and TRBJ1-2; D might be TRBD1 (5 bases). Germline V gives CDR1 LGHNA, CDR2 YNFKEQ. This CDR3 has 15 residues. The V end lost 0 bases, the J end lost 3 bases, and 11 bases lay between the germline ends. The CDR3 DNA sequence: TGTGCCAGCAGCCAAGATCAAGGGGCCGACTATGGCTACACCTTC. This sequence encodes CASSQDQGADYGYTF.

This clone was seen more than once but under ten times. The chain joins TRBV2 to TRBJ1-4; 7 nucleotides agree with TRBD1. This CDR3 spans 13 amino acids. After removal of 7 bases from V and 6 bases from J, the junction contained 5 bases not matched to a gene. Germline lookup yields CDR1 SNHLY and CDR2 FYNNEI. Here the CDR3 reads CASTRQGDEKLFF. The CDR3 region has the DNA TGTGCCAGCACCCGACAGGGAGATGAAAAACTGTTTTTT.

The chain employs TRBV29-1 and TRBJ2-1; 10 positions match TRBD2. This CDR3 contains 14 residues. Unmatched junction bases numbered 17, after V lost 6 bases and J lost 15 bases. Germline loops: CDR1 SQVTM, CDR2 ANQGSEA. Here the CDR3 reads CSVGYSGGPSRGFF. The CDR3 bases are TGCAGCGTCGGGTATAGCGGGGGGCCATCCCGCGGGTTCTTC.

This chain connects TRBV6-6 to TRBJ1-1; D not resolved. The CDR3 loop spans 13 amino acids. V shed 7 bases and J shed 6 bases, with 15 bases lying between them. CDR1 MNHNY and CDR2 SVGAGI come from the germline V gene (reference sequence). The CDR3 region has the DNA TGTGCCAGCACCCGCTGGGAGGGCGCTGAAGCTTTCTTT. Translating gives CASTRWEGAEAFF.

The chain carries TRBV19 and TRBJ2-1; D may be TRBD1 (5 bases). Germline values: CDR1 LNHDA, CDR2 SQIVND (reference sequence). This CDR3 contains 14 residues. The V end lost 4 bases, the J end lost 5 bases, and 12 bases lay between the germline ends. CDR3 residues: CASSSNRQNNEQFF. CDR3 in DNA: TGTGCCAGTAGTAGTAACAGGCAAAACAATGAGCAGTTCTTC. Looking up the rest from reference TRBV19 and TRBJ2-1 gives the full variable domain: DGGITQSPKYLFRKEGQNVTLSCEQNLNHDAMYWYRQDPGQGLRLIYYSQIVNDFQKGDIAEGYSVSREKKESFPLTVTSAQKNPTAFYLCASSSNRQNNEQFFGPGTRLTVL.

The chain uses TRBV15 and TRBJ1-4; D is possibly TRBD1 (5 bases). Germline V gene lookup returns CDR1 LNHNV and CDR2 YYDKDF (reference sequence). The CDR3 runs to 17 residues. V dropped 2 bases and J dropped 8 bases, with 21 bases sitting between them. The CDR3 bases are TGTGCCACCAGCAGAACGGCCATGGGACGTATGGGGGAAAAACTGTTTTTT. Its translation is CATSRTAMGRMGEKLFF.

Here the CDR3 DNA reads TGCGCCAGCAGCCAAGGGTGGGACACCGGGGAGCTGTTTTTT. Translating gives CASSQGWDTGELFF. This rearrangement joins TRBV4-3 to TRBJ2-2; D is undetermined. CDR1 is LGHNA, CDR2 YSLEER, per germline. The CDR3 is made up of 14 amino acids. V lost 1 base and J 3 bases, leaving 6 bases between the germline ends.

The gene calls are TRBV4-2 and TRBJ1-6; TRBD1 agrees at 8 bases. The germline V gene encodes CDR1 LGHNA and CDR2 YNFKEQ. With 1 base clipped from V and 7 bases from J, the junction kept 6 bases outside the gene matches. This CDR3 comprises 16 residues. The CDR3 bases are TGTGCCAGCAGCCAAGTGGACAGGGCCCAGAATTCACCCCTCCACTTT. Translated, it gives CASSQVDRAQNSPLHF.

J is TRBJ1-3 and V is TRBV13, with no clear D. The CDR3 is made up of 13 amino acids. Germline V gene data show CDR1 as PRHDT and CDR2 as FYEKMQ (reference sequence). V lost 1 base and J lost 3, with 4 bases in between. The CDR3 sequence: CASSLVGGNTIYF. CDR3 sequence (DNA): TGTGCCAGCAGCTTAGTGGGTGGAAACACCATATATTTT.

This clone has a handful of counts. The chain recombines TRBV7-9 with TRBJ1-1; TRBD1 agrees at 7 bases. Trimming at V came to 1 base and at J to 7 bases, leaving 6 bases not matched to a gene. The CDR3 has 14 amino acids. CDR1 and CDR2 from the germline V gene are SEHNR and FQNEAQ (reference sequence). Written as DNA, the CDR3 is TGTGCCAGCAGCTTAGTACTCCGGGACAGTGAAGCTTTCTTT. Translation: CASSLVLRDSEAFF.